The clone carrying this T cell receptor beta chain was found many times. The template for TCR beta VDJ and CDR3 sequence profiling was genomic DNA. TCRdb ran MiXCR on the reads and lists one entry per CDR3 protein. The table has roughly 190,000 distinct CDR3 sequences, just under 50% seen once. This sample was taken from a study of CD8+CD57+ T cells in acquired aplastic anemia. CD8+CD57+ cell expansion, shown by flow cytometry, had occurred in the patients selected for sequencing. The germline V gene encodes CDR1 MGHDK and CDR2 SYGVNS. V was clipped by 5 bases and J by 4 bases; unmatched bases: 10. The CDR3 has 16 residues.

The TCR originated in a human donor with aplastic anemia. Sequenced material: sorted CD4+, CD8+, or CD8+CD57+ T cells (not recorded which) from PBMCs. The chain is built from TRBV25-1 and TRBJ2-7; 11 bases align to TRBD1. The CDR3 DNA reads TGTGCCAGCAGTCCCTTAATGGACAGGGGGCTATACGAGCAGTACTTC. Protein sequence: CASSPLMDRGLYEQYF.